One and the same sample provided the 29 T cell receptor beta chains below, sequenced in a study of blood T cell repertoires in COVID-19. This table comes from immunoSEQ multiplex PCR, and its TCRdb copy is limited to in-frame clones, with some not included. The sample includes fewer than 200,000 clones, about 80% seen only once; the top ten take roughly 7.8%. The sequenced sample consisted of peripheral blood. The receptors come from a woman in her forties or fifties with active or convalescent COVID-19.

CDR3 bases: TGTGCCAGTATCAACTCGAGGGGCAATCAGCCCCAGCATTTT. This gives the protein CASINSRGNQPQHF. The chain couples TRBV19 to TRBJ1-5; D not resolved. Germline V gene sequence: CDR1 LNHDA, CDR2 SQIVND (reference sequence). The CDR3 runs to 14 residues. Trimming pared 7 bases from V and 2 bases from J, leaving 12 bases between.

The J gene is TRBJ2-3, the V gene TRBV28, with D possibly being TRBD2 (5 bases). Germline CDR1 and CDR2: MDHEN and SYDVKM. V was clipped by 6 bases and J by 6 bases, with 19 bases between them. The length of the CDR3 is 15 residues. The chain's CDR3 is CASSPGGSSSDTQYF. The CDR3 coding sequence is TGTGCCAGCAGCCCTGGCGGGTCTAGCAGTGATACGCAGTATTTT.

The chain recombines TRBV4-3 with TRBJ1-4, with D possibly being TRBD1 (5 bases). CDR1 is LGHNA, CDR2 YSLEER, per germline. The CDR3 extends over 13 amino acids. With 0 bases removed from V and 12 bases from J, the gap between germline ends came to 11 bases. CDR3 nucleotide sequence: TGCGCCAGCAGCCAAGATATAGTCAGGGAACTGTTTTTT. Residues: CASSQDIVRELFF.

The chain couples TRBV28 to TRBJ1-4; 8 nucleotides match TRBD1. The CDR3 spans 14 residues. CDR1 is MDHEN and CDR2 is SYDVKM in the germline V gene. Germline trimming cut 6 bases from V and 8 bases from J; bases unmatched to any gene: 8. CDR3 DNA: TGTGCCAGCAGGTCCGACAGGGGCGACGAAAAACTGTTTTTT. Protein product: CASRSDRGDEKLFF.

V usage is TRBV4-2 and J usage is TRBJ1-6; maybe TRBD1 (5 bases). Germline V CDR1 and CDR2: LGHNA, YNFKEQ. The CDR3 totals 18 residues. The V end lost 0 bases, the J end lost 0 bases, and 12 bases lay between the germline ends. The CDR3 DNA reads TGTGCCAGCAGCCAAGATAGGCAGGGTGGCTCCTATAATTCACCCCTCCACTTT. It specifies CASSQDRQGGSYNSPLHF.

The chain has TRBV18 and TRBJ2-1; 9 bases match TRBD1. Germline loops: CDR1 KGHSH, CDR2 LQKENI. The CDR3 loop spans 19 amino acids. J gave up 7 bases and V 4 bases, and 20 bases lay outside the gene matches. The CDR3 protein is CASSLVRGYGTGSGNEQFF. The CDR3 DNA sequence: TGTGCCAGCTCACTAGTCCGAGGTTATGGGACAGGGTCAGGGAATGAGCAGTTCTTC.

V and J are TRBV9 and TRBJ2-6; D might be TRBD2 (6 bases). V lost 4 bases to trimming and J lost 2 bases, with 10 bases between them. The germline CDR1 and CDR2 sequences are SGDLS and YYNGEE. The CDR3 totals 15 residues. CDR3 loop: CASSRRTTGANVLTF. The DNA of the CDR3 is TGTGCCAGCAGCCGCAGGACTACTGGGGCCAACGTCCTGACTTTC. Full variable domain (missing parts from reference TRBV9 and TRBJ2-6): DSGVTQTPKHLITATGQRVTLRCSPRSGDLSVYWYQQSLDQGLQFLIQYYNGEERAKGNILERFSAQQFPDLHSELNLSSLELGDSALYFCASSRRTTGANVLTFGAGSRLTVL.

This rearrangement joins TRBV18 to TRBJ1-2; no clear D. Trimming stripped 2 bases from V and 1 base from J, with 8 bases between. This CDR3 has 14 amino acids. Germline lookup yields CDR1 KGHSH and CDR2 LQKENI. CDR3 bases: TGTGCCAGCTCACCAAACAGCAATAACTATGGCTACACCTTC. Protein product: CASSPNSNNYGYTF.

This clone has a handful of counts. The chain uses TRBV27 and TRBJ2-7; 8 bases align to TRBD1. Per germline, CDR1 MNHEY and CDR2 SMNVEV (reference sequence). CDR3 length equals 15 residues. With 4 bases clipped from V and 2 bases from J, the junction kept 7 bases outside the gene matches. DNA for the CDR3: TGTGCCAGCAGTTCCCCGGGACAGGCTACCTACGAGCAGTACTTC. Its translation: CASSSPGQATYEQYF.

A few counts support this clone. The gene calls are TRBV6-2 or TRBV6-3 and TRBJ2-1; TRBD1 agrees at 7 bases. The CDR3 consists of 15 residues. V dropped 0 bases and J dropped 7; count of bases not matched to a gene: 6. The germline V gene has CDR1 MNHEY and CDR2 SVGEGT. CDR3 in amino acids: CASSYSSHRGNEQFF. DNA for the CDR3: TGTGCCAGCAGTTACTCGAGCCACAGGGGAAATGAGCAGTTCTTC.

This clone was picked up a small number of times. CDR3 sequence (DNA): TGTGCCAGCAGTTTCCGGGGAGGGGTGGAGGCATATTTT. It codes for CASSFRGGVEAYF. The J gene is TRBJ1-3, the V gene TRBV28; a weak D match, TRBD1 (5 bases). The V end was cut by 3 bases, the J end by 15 bases, with 18 bases between. Germline CDR1 is MDHEN and CDR2 is SYDVKM. The CDR3 contains 13 residues.

The chain is built from TRBV9 and TRBJ2-2, with D perhaps matching TRBD2 (5 bases). Trimming removed 2 bases from V and 6 bases from J, with 17 bases in between. CDR1 and CDR2 (germline): SGDLS, YYNGEE. The CDR3 runs to 16 residues. CDR3 residues: CASSVGGPSFSGELFF. CDR3 nucleotides: TGTGCCAGCAGCGTTGGAGGACCAAGCTTCTCCGGGGAGCTGTTTTTT.

The rearrangement links TRBV7-3 to TRBJ2-2, with 7 bases aligning to TRBD1. The junction had 2 bases not matched to a gene; V was cut back by 4 bases and J by 6 bases. The CDR3 sequence is 13 residues long. The germline V gene has CDR1 SGHTA and CDR2 FQGTGA. DNA for the CDR3: TGTGCCAGCAGCTCGACAGGGTCCGGGGAGCTGTTTTTT. Residues: CASSSTGSGELFF.

The J gene is TRBJ2-5, the V gene TRBV7-2, with 11 bases fitting TRBD2. Germline loops: CDR1 SGHTA, CDR2 FQGNSA. V gave up 5 bases and J gave up 5 bases; unmatched junction bases: 1. The length of the CDR3 is 13 residues. The CDR3, as DNA: TGTGCCAGCAGCCCTAGCGGGGGGGAGACCCAGTACTTC. Translating gives CASSPSGGETQYF.

This chain connects TRBV29-1 to TRBJ2-7; 8 bases map to TRBD1. From germline, CDR1 is SQVTM and CDR2 ANQGSEA. The CDR3 contains 14 residues. V was pared by 7 bases and J by 6 bases, with 14 bases of the junction left unmatched. CDR3 residues: CSAAPGQALAEQYF. CDR3 coding DNA: TGCAGCGCAGCCCCGGGACAGGCCCTCGCCGAGCAGTACTTC.

V and J are TRBV24-1 and TRBJ1-1; no firm D call. Germline CDR1 KGHDR, CDR2 SFDVKD. The CDR3 runs 14 residues. V was clipped by 4 bases and J by 1 base, with 9 bases between them. The CDR3 coding sequence is TGTGCCACCAGTGAGCCCCGACAGAACACTGAAGCTTTCTTT. Protein: CATSEPRQNTEAFF.

The rearrangement joins TRBV7-2 to TRBJ2-7; D is perhaps TRBD1 (6 bases). Germline lookup yields CDR1 SGHTA and CDR2 FQGNSA. The germline V and J ends were trimmed by 0 bases and 6 bases, with 15 bases remaining between them. CDR3 length: 15 residues. CDR3 in amino acids: CASSLAASSRGEQYF. In nucleotides, the CDR3 is TGTGCCAGCAGCTTAGCGGCCTCCTCCAGGGGCGAGCAGTACTTC.

The V call is TRBV5-8, the J call TRBJ2-5; D unresolved. V lost 3 bases and J 5 bases, leaving 8 bases between the germline ends. The CDR3 length is 12 residues. Germline CDR1 and CDR2: SGHTS and YDEGEE. The CDR3 sequence: CASSYPAETQYF. The CDR3 DNA reads as TGTGCCAGCAGCTACCCAGCGGAGACCCAGTACTTC. Full variable domain (rest looked up from reference TRBV5-8 and TRBJ2-5): EAGVTQSPTHLIKTRGQQATLRCSPISGHTSVYWYQQALGLGLQFLLWYDEGEERNRGNFPPRFSGRQFPNYSSELNVNALELEDSALYLCASSYPAETQYFGPGTRLLVL.

The chain links TRBV30 to TRBJ1-1; D gene uncertain. V was shortened by 5 bases and J by 0 bases, with 10 bases between the two germline ends. The germline CDR1 and CDR2 sequences are GTSNPN and SVGIG (reference sequence). The CDR3 runs to 13 residues. This chain's CDR3 is CAWAGFMNTEAFF. In DNA, the CDR3 is TGTGCCTGGGCGGGGTTCATGAACACTGAAGCTTTCTTT.

The rearrangement uses TRBV2 and TRBJ1-2, with 7 bases aligning to TRBD1. V lost 6 bases, J lost 5 bases, and 9 bases stayed unmatched. The CDR3 has 14 amino acids. The germline V gene has CDR1 SNHLY and CDR2 FYNNEI. The CDR3 protein is CASRRQGTWYGYTF. CDR3 DNA sequence: TGTGCCAGCAGGAGACAGGGTACATGGTATGGCTACACCTTC.

The rearrangement joins TRBV12-3 or TRBV12-4 to TRBJ2-7; the D is unclear. Trimming cost V 6 bases and J 4 bases, with 13 bases left between them. The CDR3 covers 13 residues. For the CDR3, the DNA is TGTGCCAGCAGCCCGGCCAGGTTTTACGAGCAGTACTTC. This sequence encodes CASSPARFYEQYF.

This clone came up once. CDR3 nucleotides: TGTGCCAGCAGTGAGCGGGGGACCACTTATTCACCCCTCCACTTT. This encodes CASSERGTTYSPLHF. This rearrangement joins TRBV6-2 or TRBV6-3 to TRBJ1-6, with D possibly being TRBD1 (5 bases). V was cut by 5 bases and J by 8 bases, with 16 bases left in between. CDR1 is MNHEY, CDR2 SVGEGT, per germline. The CDR3 is 15 amino acids.

The chain links TRBV7-8 to TRBJ2-7; 11 positions agree with TRBD2. V shed 5 bases, J shed 2 bases, and the junction held 8 bases outside the gene matches. The CDR3 loop spans 16 amino acids. Germline CDR1 and CDR2: SGHVS and FQNEAQ. In nucleotides, the CDR3 is TGTGCCAGCAGCCCGACGGGACTAGCGGCTACCTACGAGCAGTACTTC. Residues: CASSPTGLAATYEQYF.

V is TRBV7-2 and J is TRBJ1-2; no clear D. Germline loops: CDR1 SGHTA, CDR2 FQGNSA. CDR3 length equals 16 residues. V lost 5 bases and J 1 base, leaving 17 bases between the germline ends. The CDR3 spells CASSPRLGDINYGYTF. DNA of the CDR3: TGTGCCAGCAGCCCCCGGTTAGGTGACATTAACTATGGCTACACCTTC.

The chain has TRBV7-2 and TRBJ1-3, with 7 bases lining up with TRBD1. There are 16 residues in the CDR3. Germline V gives CDR1 SGHTA, CDR2 FQGNSA. Trimming at V came to 3 bases and at J to 0 bases, leaving 5 bases not matched to a gene. CDR3 protein: CASSFGQASSGNTIYF. DNA for the CDR3: TGTGCCAGCAGCTTCGGACAGGCCTCCTCTGGAAACACCATATATTTT.

The chain employs TRBV4-2 and TRBJ1-5; 9 bases are shared with TRBD1. The trim removed 2 bases at V and 1 base at J, leaving 9 bases unmatched. CDR1 LGHNA and CDR2 YNFKEQ come from the germline V gene. The CDR3 runs to 18 residues. The CDR3 is CASSQPGQGFGSNQPQHF. The CDR3 DNA reads TGTGCCAGCAGCCAACCGGGACAGGGATTTGGAAGCAATCAGCCCCAGCATTTT.

The chain combines TRBV4-2 with TRBJ1-6, with a weak D call TRBD1 (5 bases). CDR1 and CDR2 (germline): LGHNA, YNFKEQ. Trimming took off 1 base at V and 7 bases at J, with 17 bases between the two ends. The CDR3 sequence is 17 residues long. In nucleotides, the CDR3 is TGTGCCAGCAGCCAAGGGGTGGGGGGAGGTCACAATTCACCCCTCCACTTT. It encodes CASSQGVGGGHNSPLHF.

To note about this clone: One junction end does not reproduce the germline sequence, and a read error may be involved. The rearrangement links TRBV7-2 to TRBJ1-2; 7 bases fit TRBD1. Germline loops: CDR1 SGHTA, CDR2 FQGNSA. The CDR3 has 15 residues. CDR3 in DNA: TGTGCCAGCAGCCTCCCGACAGGGTCCCTATATGGCTACATCTTC. It yields the protein CASSLPTGSLYGYIF.

The V call is TRBV6-5, the J call TRBJ1-2, with 10 bases that match TRBD1. With V trimmed by 6 bases and J by 6 bases, 4 bases remained unmatched. CDR3 size: 13 residues. CDR1 MNHEY and CDR2 SVGAGI come from the germline V gene. CDR3 in DNA: TGTGCCAGCAGATTGACAGGGGGCAATGGCTACACCTTC. Amino acids: CASRLTGGNGYTF.